The 2 T cell receptor beta chains presented below share a single source sample, sequenced in a study of long-term antiretroviral therapy in people with HIV. Running of the v3.0 immunoSEQ assay took place at survey level. The assay was immunoSEQ multiplex PCR, and TCRdb's table has in-frame clones only and misses some. Counted here are 45,000 or so clones, over 90% occurring once; the ten biggest clones make up roughly 2.2%. The sequenced sample was unsorted PBMCs, obtained roughly 9.4 years after starting antiretroviral therapy. The receptors originated from a man younger than 45 with HIV.

The CDR3 sequence: CASRNNQDRPYGYTF. Here the CDR3 DNA reads TGCGCCAGCAGAAATAACCAGGACAGGCCCTATGGCTACACCTTC. The chain recombines TRBV5-1 with TRBJ1-2, with TRBD1 identical over 7 bases. The J segment lost 4 bases and the V segment lost 5 bases, leaving 11 bases of the junction unmatched. Germline CDR1 reads SGHRS; CDR2 reads YFSETQ. The CDR3 has 15 amino acids.

The rearrangement joins TRBV7-3 to TRBJ2-2; D gene ambiguous. This CDR3 comprises 12 residues. Germline CDR1 and CDR2: SGHTA and FQGTGA. The V and J ends lost 5 bases and 5 bases respectively, with 6 bases between them. The CDR3 here is CASSPRTGELFF. CDR3 sequence (DNA): TGTGCCAGCAGCCCTCGGACCGGGGAGCTGTTTTTT.